This T cell receptor beta chain comes out of a study of Tregs in tolerant kidney transplant recipients. V dropped 0 bases and J dropped 3; count of bases not matched to a gene: 15. The germline V gene has CDR1 SGDLS and CDR2 YYNGEE. The CDR3 totals 18 residues. Study-wide results and caveats: For some patients, primers changed over time, blocking nucleotide-level comparison.

A single count supports this clone. Its antigen remains unidentified. The assay was immunoSEQ multiplex PCR, and TCRdb's table has in-frame clones only and misses some. In the table there are about 73,000 clones, 98% of which are singletons. The TCR originated in a human donor who received a combined kidney and bone marrow transplant. Sequences were derived from CD4+ T cells from blood, sampled before the transplant. The gene calls are TRBV9 and TRBJ2-7; 7 bases match TRBD1. This CDR3 is CASSVEVGGRGVRYEQYF. For the CDR3, the DNA is TGTGCCAGCAGCGTAGAGGTAGGGGGCAGGGGAGTACGCTACGAGCAGTACTTC.